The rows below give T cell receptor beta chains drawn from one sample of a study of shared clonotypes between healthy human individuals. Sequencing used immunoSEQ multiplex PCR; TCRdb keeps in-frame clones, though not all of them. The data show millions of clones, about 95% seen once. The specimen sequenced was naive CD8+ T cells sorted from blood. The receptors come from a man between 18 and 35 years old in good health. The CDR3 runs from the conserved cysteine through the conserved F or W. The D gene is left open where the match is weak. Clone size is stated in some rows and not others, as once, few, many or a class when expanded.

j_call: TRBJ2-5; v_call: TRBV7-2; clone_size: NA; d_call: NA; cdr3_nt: TGTGCCAGCAGCCACTACCCAGAGACCCAGTACTTC; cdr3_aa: CASSHYPETQYF
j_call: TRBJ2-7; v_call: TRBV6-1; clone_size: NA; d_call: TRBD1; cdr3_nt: TGTGCCAGCAGGAATCTAGGGACAGGAAGCTACGAGCAGTACTTC; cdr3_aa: CASRNLGTGSYEQYF
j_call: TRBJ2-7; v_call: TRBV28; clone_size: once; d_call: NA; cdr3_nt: TGTGCCAGCAGTTTTACCGTGCAGTACTTC; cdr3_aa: CASSFTVQYF
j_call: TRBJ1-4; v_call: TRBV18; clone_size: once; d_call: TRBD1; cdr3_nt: TGTGCCAGCTCAACCACGGACAGGGGTAATGAAAAACTGTTTTTT; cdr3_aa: CASSTTDRGNEKLFF
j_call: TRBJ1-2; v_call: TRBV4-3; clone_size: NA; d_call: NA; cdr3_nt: TGCGCCAGCAGCCAAGAAGAGACGGACAGCTACTATGGCTACACCTTC; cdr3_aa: CASSQEETDSYYGYTF
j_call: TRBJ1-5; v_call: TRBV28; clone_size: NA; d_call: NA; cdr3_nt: TGTGCCAGCAGTTTAGGAGGAGTGGGCAATCAGCCCCAGCATTTT; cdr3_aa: CASSLGGVGNQPQHF
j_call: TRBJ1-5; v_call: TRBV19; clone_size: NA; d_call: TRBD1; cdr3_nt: TGTGCCAGTAGTATCTTACAGGGGTCGGGTCAGCCCCAGCATTTT; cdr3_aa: CASSILQGSGQPQHF
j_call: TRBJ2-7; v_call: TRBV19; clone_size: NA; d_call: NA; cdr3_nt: TGTGCCAGTAGTATCTTCGGGGGCGCCTACGAGCAGTACTTC; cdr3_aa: CASSIFGGAYEQYF
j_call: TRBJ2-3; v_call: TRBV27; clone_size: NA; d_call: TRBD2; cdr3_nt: TGTGCCAGCAGTTTAAAGGGCGGGAGAGTAGATACGCAGTATTTT; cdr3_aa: CASSLKGGRVDTQYF
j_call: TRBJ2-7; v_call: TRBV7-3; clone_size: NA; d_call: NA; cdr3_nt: TGTGCCAGCAGCTTAGATCGTGGGTACGAGCAGTACTTC; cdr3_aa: CASSLDRGYEQYF
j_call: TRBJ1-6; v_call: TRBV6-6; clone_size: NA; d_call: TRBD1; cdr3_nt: TGTGCCAGCAACAACCGGGACAGGGCTTCACCCCTCCACTTT; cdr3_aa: CASNNRDRASPLHF
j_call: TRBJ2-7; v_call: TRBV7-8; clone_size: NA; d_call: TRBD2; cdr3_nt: TGTGCCAGCAGCCTAGGAGCGGGACCCGTTACCGAGCAGTACTTC; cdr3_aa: CASSLGAGPVTEQYF
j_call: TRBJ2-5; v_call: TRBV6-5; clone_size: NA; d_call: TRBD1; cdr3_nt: TGTGCCAGCACCAAGACAGGGGGAGACCAAGAGACCCAGTACTTC; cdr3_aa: CASTKTGGDQETQYF
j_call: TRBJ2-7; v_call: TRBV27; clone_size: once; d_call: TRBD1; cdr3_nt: TGTGCCAGCAGTCCCCTTCCCCCGGGACAGGGCACCTACGAGCAGTACTTC; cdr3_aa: CASSPLPPGQGTYEQYF
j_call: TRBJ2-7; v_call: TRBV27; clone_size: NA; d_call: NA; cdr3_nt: TGTGCCAGCAGTAATTCGGGGGGCGCGTACGAAGGGCTGTACGAGCAGTACTTC; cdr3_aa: CASSNSGGAYEGLYEQYF
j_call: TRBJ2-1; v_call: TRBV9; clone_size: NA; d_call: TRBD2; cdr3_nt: TGTGCCAGCAGCGTAGGACCGGGACTAGCAGGCAATGAGCAGTTCTTC; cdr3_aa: CASSVGPGLAGNEQFF
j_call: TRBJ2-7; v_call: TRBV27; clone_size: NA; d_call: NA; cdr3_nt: TGTGCCAGCGCACCTCAGGGAAGGGGCGAGCAGTACTTC; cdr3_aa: CASAPQGRGEQYF
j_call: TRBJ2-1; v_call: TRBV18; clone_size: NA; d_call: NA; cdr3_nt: TGTGCCAGCTCACGGGGGGTCCCTAACAATGAGCAGTTCTTC; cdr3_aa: CASSRGVPNNEQFF
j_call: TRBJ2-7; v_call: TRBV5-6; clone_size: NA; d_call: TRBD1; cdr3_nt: TGTGCCAGCAGCTTGGAGCAGGGGGCTAGGTACGAGCAGTACTTC; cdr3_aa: CASSLEQGARYEQYF
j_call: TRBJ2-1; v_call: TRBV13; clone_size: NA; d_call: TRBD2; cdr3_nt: TGTGCCAGCAGCTTAGGTCCCAGCGGGGACTACAATGAGCAGTTCTTC; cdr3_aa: CASSLGPSGDYNEQFF
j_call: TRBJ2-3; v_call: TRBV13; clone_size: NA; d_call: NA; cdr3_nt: TGTGCCAGCAGCGCACCTGATAATACGCAGTATTTT; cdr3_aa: CASSAPDNTQYF
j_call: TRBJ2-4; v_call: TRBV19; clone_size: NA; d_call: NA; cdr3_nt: TGTGCCATTCTTCAGGGAAACATTCAGTACTTC; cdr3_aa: CAILQGNIQYF
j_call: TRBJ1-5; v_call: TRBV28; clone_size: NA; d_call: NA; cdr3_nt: TGTGCCAGCAGTTTACGGCAGATTAGCAATCAGCCCCAGCATTTT; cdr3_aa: CASSLRQISNQPQHF
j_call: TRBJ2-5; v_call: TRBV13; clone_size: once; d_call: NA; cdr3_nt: TGTGCCAGCCGCATAGTAGGTCAAGAGACCCAGTACTTC; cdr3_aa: CASRIVGQETQYF
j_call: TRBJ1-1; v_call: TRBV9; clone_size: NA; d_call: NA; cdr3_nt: TGTGCCAGCAGCGTGGGTTCTTTGAACACTGAAGCTTTCTTT; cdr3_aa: CASSVGSLNTEAFF
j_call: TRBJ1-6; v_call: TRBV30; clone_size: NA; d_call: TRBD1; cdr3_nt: TGTGCCTGGGTAGGACAGGCCAATTCACCCCTCCACTTT; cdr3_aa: CAWVGQANSPLHF
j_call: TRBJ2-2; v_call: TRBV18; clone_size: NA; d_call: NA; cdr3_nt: TGTGCCAGCTCACCAGGAGGAGGGACCGGGAAGCTGTTTTTT; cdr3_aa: CASSPGGGTGKLFF
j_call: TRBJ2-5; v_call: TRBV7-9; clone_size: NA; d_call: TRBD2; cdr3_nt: TGTGCCAGCCTAGGACTAGCGGGAGGGCCAACAGAGACCCAGTACTTC; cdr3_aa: CASLGLAGGPTETQYF
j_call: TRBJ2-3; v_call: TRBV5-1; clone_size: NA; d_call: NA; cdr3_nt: TGCGCCAGCAGCACCGGGAGCCCTAGGGCAGATACGCAGTATTTT; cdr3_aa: CASSTGSPRADTQYF
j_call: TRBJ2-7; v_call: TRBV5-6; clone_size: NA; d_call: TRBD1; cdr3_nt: TGTGCCAGCAGCGACCGGGACAGCATCTACGAGCAGTACTTC; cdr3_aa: CASSDRDSIYEQYF
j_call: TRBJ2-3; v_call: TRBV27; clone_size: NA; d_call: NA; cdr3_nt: TGTGCCAGCAGTTCAGTTAGCACAGATACGCAGTATTTT; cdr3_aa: CASSSVSTDTQYF
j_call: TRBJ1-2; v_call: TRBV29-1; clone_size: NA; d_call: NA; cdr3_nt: TGCAGCGTTGACGGGGGAGGGCCGTACACTTATAACTATGGCTACACCTTC; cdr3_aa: CSVDGGGPYTYNYGYTF
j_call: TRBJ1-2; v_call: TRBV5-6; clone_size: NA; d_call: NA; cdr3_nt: TGTGCCAGCAGCTTGATCGGACAGTCCTATGGCTACACCTTC; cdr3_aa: CASSLIGQSYGYTF
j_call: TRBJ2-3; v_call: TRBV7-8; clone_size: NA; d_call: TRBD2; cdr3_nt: TGTGCCAGCAGCCCACGACTAGCGGGAGCTCTCACCTCTAGCACAGATACGCAGTATTTT; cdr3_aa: CASSPRLAGALTSSTDTQYF
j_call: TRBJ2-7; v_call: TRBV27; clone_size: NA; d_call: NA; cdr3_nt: TGTGCCAGTGCGGATGGCGGTCCCTACGAGCAGTACTTC; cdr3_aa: CASADGGPYEQYF
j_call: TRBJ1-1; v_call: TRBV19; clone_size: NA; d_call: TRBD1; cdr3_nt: TGTGCCAGTAGTGAGTGGGGGACAGGGGCGTGGAACACTGAAGCTTTCTTT; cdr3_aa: CASSEWGTGAWNTEAFF
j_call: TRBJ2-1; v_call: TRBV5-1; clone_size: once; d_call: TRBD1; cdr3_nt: TGCGCCAGCAGCTTCAACCACGGGACAGGGGGCATCAATGAGCAGTTCTTC; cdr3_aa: CASSFNHGTGGINEQFF
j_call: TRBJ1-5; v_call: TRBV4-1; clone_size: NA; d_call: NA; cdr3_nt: TGCGCCAGCAGCCAAGTAGATCCAGGGTTCAATCAGCCCCAGCATTTT; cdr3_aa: CASSQVDPGFNQPQHF
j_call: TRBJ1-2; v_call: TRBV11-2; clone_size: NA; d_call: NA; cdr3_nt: TGTGCCAGCAGCTTAGGGGACTCTAACTATGGCTACACCTTC; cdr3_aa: CASSLGDSNYGYTF
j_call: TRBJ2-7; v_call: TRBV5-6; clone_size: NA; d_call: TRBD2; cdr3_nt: TGTGCCAGCAGCTTTGAGCGGGAGGCAACCTACGAGCAGTACTTC; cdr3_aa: CASSFEREATYEQYF
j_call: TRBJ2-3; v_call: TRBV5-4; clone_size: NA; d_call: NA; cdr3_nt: TGTGCCAGCAGCTCGTCGGATACGCAGTATTTT; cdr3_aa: CASSSSDTQYF
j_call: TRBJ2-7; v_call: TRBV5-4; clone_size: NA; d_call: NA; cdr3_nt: TGTGCCAGCAGCTTAAACTCTGGTACAGGAGCCTACGAGCAGTACTTC; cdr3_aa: CASSLNSGTGAYEQYF
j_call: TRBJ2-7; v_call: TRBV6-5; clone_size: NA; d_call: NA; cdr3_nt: TGTGCCAGCAACCCGACAGGGACTGACGAGCAGTACTTC; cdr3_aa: CASNPTGTDEQYF
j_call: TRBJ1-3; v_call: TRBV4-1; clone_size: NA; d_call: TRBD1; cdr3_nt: TGCGCCAGCAGCCAAGAATTCGAGGGGGCGGGAAACACCATATATTTT; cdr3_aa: CASSQEFEGAGNTIYF
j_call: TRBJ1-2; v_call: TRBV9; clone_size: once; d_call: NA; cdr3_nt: TGTGCCAGCAGCGTAGGACCTTTTTACACCTTC; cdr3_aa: CASSVGPFYTF
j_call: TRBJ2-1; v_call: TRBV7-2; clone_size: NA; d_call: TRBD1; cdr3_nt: TGTGCCAGCAGCTTAGAGGGACAGCACTACAATGAGCAGTTCTTC; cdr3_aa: CASSLEGQHYNEQFF
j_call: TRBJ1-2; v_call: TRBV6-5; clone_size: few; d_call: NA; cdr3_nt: TGTGCCAGCAGTTACCTCCAGGGCCACAGGGATGGCTACACCTTC; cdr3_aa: CASSYLQGHRDGYTF
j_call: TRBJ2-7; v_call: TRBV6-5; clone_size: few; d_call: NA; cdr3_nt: TGTGCCAGCAGTTACTCGTCCGGCCAGCGCTACGAGCAGTACTTC; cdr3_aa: CASSYSSGQRYEQYF
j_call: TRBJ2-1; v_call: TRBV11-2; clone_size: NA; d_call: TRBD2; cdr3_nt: TGTGCCAGCAGCTTAGCAGCGGGGGAATACAATGAGCAGTTCTTC; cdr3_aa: CASSLAAGEYNEQFF
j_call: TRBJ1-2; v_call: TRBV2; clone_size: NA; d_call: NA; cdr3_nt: TGTGCCAGCATCCCGGCTTTAAAGGACACTTCTAACTATGGCTACACCTTC; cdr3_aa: CASIPALKDTSNYGYTF
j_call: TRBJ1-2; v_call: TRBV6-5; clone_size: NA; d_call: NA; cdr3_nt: TGTGCCAGCAGTTACACCGAAAACTATGGCTACACCTTC; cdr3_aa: CASSYTENYGYTF
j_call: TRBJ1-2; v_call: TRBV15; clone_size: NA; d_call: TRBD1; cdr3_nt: TGTGCCACCAGCAGAGATCCCACAGGGGCCTATGGCTACACCTTC; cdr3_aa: CATSRDPTGAYGYTF
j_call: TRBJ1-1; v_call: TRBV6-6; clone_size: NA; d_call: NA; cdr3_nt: TGTGCCAGCAGTTACTCGATAGTGGGGTGGAACGCTGAAGCTTTCTTT; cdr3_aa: CASSYSIVGWNAEAFF